A selection of T cell receptor beta chains follows, all from one sample in a study of glioma-infiltrating T cells after dendritic cell vaccination. Sequenced by immunoSEQ multiplex PCR; TCRdb stores in-frame clones only, minus some. The data contain about 76,000 clones, roughly 91% of them seen just once; the ten biggest clones take up around 2.1%. The sequences come from blood, collected after dendritic cell vaccination. These receptors came from a human donor with glioblastoma. The CDR3 runs from the conserved cysteine through the conserved F or W. Each record gives: V gene, clone size, D gene, J gene, CDR3 DNA, CDR3 protein. The D gene is left open where the match is weak. For some rows the clone size is stated as once, few or many, or as a class when expanded; others skip it.

V gene: TRBV11-3; clone size: NA; D gene: NA; J gene: TRBJ2-1; CDR3 DNA: TGTGCCAGCAGCTTCCCCAGGGGATCCTACAATGAGCAGTTCTTC; CDR3 protein: CASSFPRGSYNEQFF
V gene: TRBV30; clone size: once; D gene: NA; J gene: TRBJ2-3; CDR3 DNA: TGTGCCTGGAGTGTAGGCTCCCTAAGAGGGGATACGCAGTATTTT; CDR3 protein: CAWSVGSLRGDTQYF
V gene: TRBV25-1; clone size: NA; D gene: NA; J gene: TRBJ1-1; CDR3 DNA: TGTGCCAGCAGCCAGGGGCAGCTGAACACTGAAGCTTTCTTT; CDR3 protein: CASSQGQLNTEAFF
V gene: TRBV11-3; clone size: NA; D gene: TRBD2; J gene: TRBJ2-7; CDR3 DNA: TGTGCCAGCAGCGTCGGGACTAGCGGGAGGCTTGCCTACGAGCAGTACTTC; CDR3 protein: CASSVGTSGRLAYEQYF
V gene: TRBV2; clone size: NA; D gene: TRBD2; J gene: TRBJ2-2; CDR3 DNA: TGTGCCAGCAGCCGACTAGCGGAGAACACCGGGGAGCTGTTTTTT; CDR3 protein: CASSRLAENTGELFF
V gene: TRBV4-1; clone size: NA; D gene: TRBD2; J gene: TRBJ2-7; CDR3 DNA: TGCGCCAGCAGCCCCGGGACTAGCGGGGGGGGGCCCTACGAGCAGTACTTC; CDR3 protein: CASSPGTSGGGPYEQYF
V gene: TRBV2; clone size: NA; D gene: NA; J gene: TRBJ2-7; CDR3 DNA: TGTGCCAGTCGGGGAGCGGCTGTATTGGCCTACGAGCAGTACTTC; CDR3 protein: CASRGAAVLAYEQYF
V gene: TRBV7-2; clone size: NA; D gene: TRBD2; J gene: TRBJ2-1; CDR3 DNA: TGTGCCAGCAGCTCAGGCGGGAGCTCCTACAATGAGCAGTTCTTC; CDR3 protein: CASSSGGSSYNEQFF
V gene: TRBV6-1; clone size: NA; D gene: NA; J gene: TRBJ1-5; CDR3 DNA: TGTGCCAGCGACAGTGTCCATCAGCCCCAGCATTTT; CDR3 protein: CASDSVHQPQHF
V gene: TRBV7-2; clone size: NA; D gene: TRBD1; J gene: TRBJ2-7; CDR3 DNA: TGTGCCAGCAGCTTAAGACAGGGGGCTTTCTACGAGCAGTACTTC; CDR3 protein: CASSLRQGAFYEQYF